This T cell receptor (beta chain) was retrieved from a study of technical replicates of blood from a handful of donors (TCRdb year 2017). On this clone: Which antigen it targets is not known. The input lacks base qualities; no much larger clone sits a single base away.

CDR1 and CDR2 were assigned from the germline V gene as SNHLY and FYNNEI. V loses 10 bases, J loses 6 bases, and the germline ends lie 19 bases apart. The CDR3 numbers 13 residues from cysteine through phenylalanine. Just CDR3 DNA is preserved here, 39 bases in frame from base 1. The method behind the library was the immunoSEQ multiplex PCR assay. TCRdb stores this immuneACCESS table with in-frame sequences only. Part of the clones is absent; in the studies checked, under half of the shortfall reflects unresolved V genes, and no reason is known for the rest. Present in this sample are approximately 65,000 clones, 70% to 90% of which were seen just once. Of the sample, around 5% is held by the ten largest clones.

Here the chain combines TRBV2 and TRBJ2-7, with a weak D call of TRBD2 (5 bases match). The sequencing input was PBMCs. This clonotype was sampled from a human donor in good health. Some clones in this sample may be carry-over from other donors' samples. The CDR3 reads as follows: CAIRGRPTGEQYF. The nucleotides read TGTGCCATCCGGGGTAGACCGACTGGCGAGCAGTACTTC. The variable domain in full, with residues beyond the CDR3 obtained from the reference TRBV2 and TRBJ2-7 genes, is EPEVTQTPSHQVTQMGQEVILRCVPISNHLYFYWYRQILGQKVEFLVSFYNNEISEKSEIFDDQFSVERPDGSNFTLKIRSTKLEDSAMYFCAIRGRPTGEQYFGPGTRLTVT.